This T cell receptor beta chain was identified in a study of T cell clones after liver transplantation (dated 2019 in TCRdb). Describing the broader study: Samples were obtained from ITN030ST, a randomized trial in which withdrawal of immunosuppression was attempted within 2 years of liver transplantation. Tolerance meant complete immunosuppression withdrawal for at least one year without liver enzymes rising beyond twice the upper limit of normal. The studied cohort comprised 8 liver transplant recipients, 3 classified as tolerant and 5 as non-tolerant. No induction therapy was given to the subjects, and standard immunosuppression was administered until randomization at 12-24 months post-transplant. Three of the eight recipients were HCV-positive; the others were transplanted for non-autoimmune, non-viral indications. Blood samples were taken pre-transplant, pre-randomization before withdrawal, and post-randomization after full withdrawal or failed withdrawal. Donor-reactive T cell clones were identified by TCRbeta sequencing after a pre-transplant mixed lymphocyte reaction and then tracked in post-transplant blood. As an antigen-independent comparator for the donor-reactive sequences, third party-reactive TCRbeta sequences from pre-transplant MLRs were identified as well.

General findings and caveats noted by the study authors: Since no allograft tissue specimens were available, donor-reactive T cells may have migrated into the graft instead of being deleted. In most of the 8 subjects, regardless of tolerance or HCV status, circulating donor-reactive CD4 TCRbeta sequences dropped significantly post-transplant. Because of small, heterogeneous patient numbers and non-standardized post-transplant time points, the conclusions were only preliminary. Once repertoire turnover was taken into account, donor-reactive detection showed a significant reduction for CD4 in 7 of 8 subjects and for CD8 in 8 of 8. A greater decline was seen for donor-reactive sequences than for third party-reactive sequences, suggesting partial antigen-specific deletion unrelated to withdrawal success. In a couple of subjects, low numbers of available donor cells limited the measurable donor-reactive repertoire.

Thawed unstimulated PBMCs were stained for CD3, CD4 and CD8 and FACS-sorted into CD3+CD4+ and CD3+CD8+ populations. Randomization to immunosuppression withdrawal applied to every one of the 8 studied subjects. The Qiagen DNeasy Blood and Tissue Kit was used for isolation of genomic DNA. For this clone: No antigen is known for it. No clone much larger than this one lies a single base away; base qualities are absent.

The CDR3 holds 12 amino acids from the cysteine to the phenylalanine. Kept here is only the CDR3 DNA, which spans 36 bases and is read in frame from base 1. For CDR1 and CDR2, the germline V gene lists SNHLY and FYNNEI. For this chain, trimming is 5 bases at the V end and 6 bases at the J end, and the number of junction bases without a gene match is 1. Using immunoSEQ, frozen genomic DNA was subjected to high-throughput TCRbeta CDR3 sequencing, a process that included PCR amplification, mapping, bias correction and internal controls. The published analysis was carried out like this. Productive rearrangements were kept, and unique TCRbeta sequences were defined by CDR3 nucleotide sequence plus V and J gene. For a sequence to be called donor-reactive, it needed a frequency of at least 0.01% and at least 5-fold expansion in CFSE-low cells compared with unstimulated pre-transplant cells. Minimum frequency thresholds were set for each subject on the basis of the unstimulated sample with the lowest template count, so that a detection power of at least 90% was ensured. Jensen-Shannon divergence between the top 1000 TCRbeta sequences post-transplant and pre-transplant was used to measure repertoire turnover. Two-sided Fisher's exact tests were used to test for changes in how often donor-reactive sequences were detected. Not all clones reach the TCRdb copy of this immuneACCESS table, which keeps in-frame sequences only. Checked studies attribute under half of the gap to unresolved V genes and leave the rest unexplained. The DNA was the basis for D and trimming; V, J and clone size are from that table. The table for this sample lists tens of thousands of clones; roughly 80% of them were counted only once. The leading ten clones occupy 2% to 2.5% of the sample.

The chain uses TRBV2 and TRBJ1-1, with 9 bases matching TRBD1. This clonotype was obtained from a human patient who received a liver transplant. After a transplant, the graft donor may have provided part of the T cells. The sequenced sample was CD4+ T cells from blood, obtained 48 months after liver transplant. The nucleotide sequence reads TGTGCCAGCAGTCGGGACAGGGCTGAAGCTTTCTTT. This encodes CASSRDRAEAFF. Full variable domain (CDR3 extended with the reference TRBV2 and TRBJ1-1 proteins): EPEVTQTPSHQVTQMGQEVILRCVPISNHLYFYWYRQILGQKVEFLVSFYNNEISEKSEIFDDQFSVERPDGSNFTLKIRSTKLEDSAMYFCASSRDRAEAFFGQGTRLTVV.